A single sample is the source of the 13 T cell receptor beta chains below, sequenced in a study of T cells in pancreatic ductal adenocarcinoma. Sequencing was performed with immunoSEQ multiplex PCR; in TCRdb, only in-frame clones are kept and a portion is missing. The table records roughly 16,000 clones, around nine tenths of them present only once. No neoadjuvant therapy was given to the selected pancreatic ductal adenocarcinoma patients before their surgery. What was sequenced was PBMCs. The receptor source for this set is a human donor with pancreatic ductal adenocarcinoma.

The chain couples TRBV19 to TRBJ1-1; D uncertain. The V gene lost 7 bases and the J gene lost 11 bases, with 20 bases spanning the gap. In germline, CDR1 is LNHDA, CDR2 SQIVND (reference sequence). The CDR3 runs to 13 residues. CDR3 nucleotide sequence: TGTGCCAGTAATCCCGGGGTACCAATGGTCGCTTTCTTT. This gives the protein CASNPGVPMVAFF.

V gene TRBV5-1 combines with J gene TRBJ1-4; no firm D call. Germline CDR1 reads SGHRS; CDR2 reads YFSETQ. The CDR3 spans 15 residues. The V end lost 5 bases, the J end lost 0 bases, and 11 bases lay between the germline ends. CDR3: CASSHRGATNEKLFF. The CDR3 DNA follows: TGCGCCAGCAGTCATCGGGGTGCAACTAATGAAAAACTGTTTTTT.

This sequence joins TRBV9 and TRBJ2-7; weak D call: TRBD1 (6 bases). CDR1 SGDLS and CDR2 YYNGEE come from the germline V gene. Trimming took off 0 bases at V and 6 bases at J, with 10 bases between the two ends. CDR3 length: 13 residues. The CDR3 spells CASSVAGGGEQYF. CDR3 coding DNA: TGTGCCAGCAGCGTAGCTGGGGGCGGCGAGCAGTACTTC.

This clone was seen once. This sequence joins TRBV2 and TRBJ2-1; D call uncertain. V was cut by 2 bases and J by 5 bases, with 13 bases left in between. The CDR3 spans 15 residues. Germline V gene lookup returns CDR1 SNHLY and CDR2 FYNNEI. CDR3 region: CASSERQARNNEQFF. The CDR3 DNA is TGTGCCAGCAGTGAACGGCAGGCCCGAAACAATGAGCAGTTCTTC.

This clone was counted once. The chain is built from TRBV18 and TRBJ2-7; D is unresolved. Germline V gene data show CDR1 as KGHSH and CDR2 as LQKENI. The CDR3 runs to 13 residues. Trimming left V 2 bases short and J 3 bases short, with 8 bases between. Here the CDR3 reads CASSPYSYYEQYF. The DNA for the CDR3 is TGTGCCAGCTCACCATACAGCTACTACGAGCAGTACTTC.

The chain uses TRBV18 and TRBJ1-2, with D maybe TRBD1 (5 bases). Germline CDR1 and CDR2: KGHSH and LQKENI. The CDR3 sequence is 14 residues long. V lost 3 bases and J lost 2, with 10 bases in between. CDR3 nucleotides: TGTGCCAGCTCACCGGGGGGACGGAACTATGGCTACACCTTC. Translating it yields CASSPGGRNYGYTF. Combining the CDR3 with reference TRBV18 and TRBJ1-2 gives the whole variable domain NAGVMQNPRHLVRRRGQEARLRCSPMKGHSHVYWYRQLPEEGLKFMVYLQKENIIDESGMPKERFSAEFPKEGPSILRIQQVVRGDSAAYFCASSPGGRNYGYTFGSGTRLTVV.

The chain has TRBV28 and TRBJ2-3; TRBD1 is a possible D gene (5 bases). Per the germline V gene, CDR1 is MDHEN and CDR2 is SYDVKM. V lost 7 bases and J 6 bases, leaving 17 bases between the germline ends. This CDR3 region has 14 residues. The CDR3 here is CASNQRGLVDTQYF. The CDR3 DNA reads as TGTGCCAGCAACCAAAGGGGCTTGGTGGATACGCAGTATTTT.

The V gene is TRBV5-5, the J gene TRBJ1-3; D remains unclear. The CDR3 length is 16 residues. The V gene's germline CDR1 is SGHKS and CDR2 YYEKEE (reference sequence). V was trimmed by 0 bases and J by 0 bases, leaving 10 bases between them. CDR3 in DNA: TGTGCCAGCAGCTTGGAAGCAGGACTCTCTGGAAACACCATATATTTT. It yields the protein CASSLEAGLSGNTIYF.

CDR3 region: CSAPGVTEAFF. In DNA form, the CDR3 reads TGCAGTGCTCCAGGGGTAACTGAAGCTTTCTTT. This chain joins TRBV20-1 and TRBJ1-1; a possible D gene is TRBD1 (6 bases). V was pared by 5 bases and J by 5 bases, with 9 bases between. CDR1 and CDR2 from the germline V gene are DFQATT and SNEGSKA (reference sequence). The CDR3 contains 11 residues.

CDR3 residues: CASSQGQAFGEQFF. As DNA, the CDR3 is TGTGCCAGCAGCCAAGGACAGGCCTTCGGTGAGCAGTTCTTC. The rearrangement joins TRBV7-9 to TRBJ2-1; 7 bases line up with TRBD1. V shed 5 bases and J 9 bases; nucleotides not matched to a gene: 10. There are 14 residues in the CDR3. From germline, CDR1 is SEHNR and CDR2 FQNEAQ (reference sequence).

CDR3: CASRRQGYTDTQYF. The CDR3 nucleotides are TGTGCCAGCAGGAGACAGGGATACACAGATACGCAGTATTTT. The V gene is TRBV11-3, the J gene TRBJ2-3, with 7 bases aligning to TRBD1. Losses at the gene ends were 6 bases for V and 2 bases for J; bases not matched to a gene: 5. Germline lookup yields CDR1 SGHNT and CDR2 YENEEA. The CDR3 runs 14 residues. The whole variable domain, remainder taken from reference TRBV11-3 and TRBJ2-3, is EAGVVQSPRYKIIEKKQPVAFWCNPISGHNTLYWYLQNLGQGPELLIRYENEEAVDDSQLPKDRFSAERLKGVDSTLKIQPAELGDSAVYLCASRRQGYTDTQYFGPGTRLTVL.

This clone has just a few counts. The chain carries TRBV7-2 and TRBJ1-3, with D maybe TRBD1 (5 bases). The ends were cut back, 5 bases at V and 0 bases at J, with 11 bases in the middle. The CDR3 sequence is 15 residues long. From germline, CDR1 is SGHTA and CDR2 FQGNSA. The CDR3 coding sequence is TGTGCCAGCAGCCGCTTACAGGACTCTGGAAACACCATATATTTT. Encoded protein: CASSRLQDSGNTIYF.

The rearrangement links TRBV5-6 to TRBJ2-7; 10 bases are shared with TRBD1. This CDR3 is built from 13 residues. CDR1 SGHDT and CDR2 YYEEEE come from the germline V gene. After removal of 7 bases from V and 6 bases from J, the junction contained 7 bases not matched to a gene. In DNA, the CDR3 is TGTGCCAGCTCAGGACAGGGGGGAATCGAGCAGTACTTC. This gives the protein CASSGQGGIEQYF. The whole variable domain, remainder taken from reference TRBV5-6 and TRBJ2-7, is DAGVTQSPTHLIKTRGQQVTLRCSPKSGHDTVSWYQQALGQGPQFIFQYYEEEERQRGNFPDRFSGHQFPNYSSELNVNALLLGDSALYLCASSGQGGIEQYFGPGTRLTVT.